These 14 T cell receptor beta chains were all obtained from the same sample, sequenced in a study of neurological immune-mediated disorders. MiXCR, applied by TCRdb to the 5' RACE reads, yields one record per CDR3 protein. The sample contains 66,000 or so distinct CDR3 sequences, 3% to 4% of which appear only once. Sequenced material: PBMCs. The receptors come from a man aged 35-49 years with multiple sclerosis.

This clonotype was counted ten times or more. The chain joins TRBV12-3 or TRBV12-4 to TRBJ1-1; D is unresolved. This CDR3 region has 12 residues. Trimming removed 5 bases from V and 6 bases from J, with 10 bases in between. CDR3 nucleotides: TGTGCCAGCAGTCCTCTCGGGGCTGAAGCTTTCTTT. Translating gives CASSPLGAEAFF.

CDR3 protein: CASTPQQGYQPQHF. CDR3 in DNA: TGTGCCAGCACCCCGCAACAGGGTTATCAGCCCCAGCATTTT. This sequence joins TRBV6-6 and TRBJ1-5; D is perhaps TRBD1 (6 bases). The CDR3 totals 14 residues. V was clipped by 7 bases and J by 5 bases, with 15 bases between them. In germline, CDR1 is MNHNY, CDR2 SVGAGI (reference sequence).

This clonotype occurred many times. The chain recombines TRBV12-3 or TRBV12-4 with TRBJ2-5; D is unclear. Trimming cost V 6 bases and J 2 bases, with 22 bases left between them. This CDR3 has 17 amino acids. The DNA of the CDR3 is TGTGCCAGCAGCCCCCCAGGCGGAGCCCCGCGGCAAGAGACCCAGTACTTC. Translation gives CASSPPGGAPRQETQYF.

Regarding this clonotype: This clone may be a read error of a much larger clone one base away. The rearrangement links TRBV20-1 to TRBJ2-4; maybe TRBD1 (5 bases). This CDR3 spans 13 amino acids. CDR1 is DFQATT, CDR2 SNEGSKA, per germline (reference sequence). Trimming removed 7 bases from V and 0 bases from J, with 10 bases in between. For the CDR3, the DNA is TGCAGTGAAACTCAGGGAGCCAAAAACATTCAGTACTTC. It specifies CSETQGAKNIQYF.

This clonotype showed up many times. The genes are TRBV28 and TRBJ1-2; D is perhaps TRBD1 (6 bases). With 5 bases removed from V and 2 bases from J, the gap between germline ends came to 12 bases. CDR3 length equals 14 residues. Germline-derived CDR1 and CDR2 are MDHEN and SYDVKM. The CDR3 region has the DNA TGTGCCAGCAGTCAGGGAGGGGGGAACTATGGCTACACCTTC. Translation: CASSQGGGNYGYTF.

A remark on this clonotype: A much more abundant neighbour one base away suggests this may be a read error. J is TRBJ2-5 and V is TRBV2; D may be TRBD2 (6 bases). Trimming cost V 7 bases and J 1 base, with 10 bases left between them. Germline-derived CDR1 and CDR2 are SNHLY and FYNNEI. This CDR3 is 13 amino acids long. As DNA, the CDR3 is TGTGCCAGCACCCGGGACTGCCAAGAGACCCAGTACTTC. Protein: CASTRDCQETQYF.

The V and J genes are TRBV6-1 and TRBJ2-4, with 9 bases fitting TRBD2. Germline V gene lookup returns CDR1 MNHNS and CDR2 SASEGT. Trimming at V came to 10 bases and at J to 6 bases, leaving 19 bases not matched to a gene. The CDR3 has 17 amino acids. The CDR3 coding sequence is TGTGCCACCTCCCTGGGTATAGCGGGAGCCGGGGGAAACATTCAGTACTTC. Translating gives CATSLGIAGAGGNIQYF.

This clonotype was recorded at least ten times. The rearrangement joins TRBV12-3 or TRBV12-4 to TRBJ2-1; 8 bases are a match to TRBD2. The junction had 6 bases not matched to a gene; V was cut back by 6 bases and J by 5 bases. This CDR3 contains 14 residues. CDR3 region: CASRKTSVDNEQFF. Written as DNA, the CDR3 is TGTGCCAGCAGAAAGACTAGCGTCGACAATGAGCAGTTCTTC.

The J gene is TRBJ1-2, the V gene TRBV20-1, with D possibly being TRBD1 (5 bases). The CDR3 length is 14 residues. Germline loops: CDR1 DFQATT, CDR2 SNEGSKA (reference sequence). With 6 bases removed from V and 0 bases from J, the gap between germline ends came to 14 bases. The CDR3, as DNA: TGCAGTGCCGGAGGGGCAGCAGCTAACTATGGCTACACCTTC. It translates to CSAGGAAANYGYTF.

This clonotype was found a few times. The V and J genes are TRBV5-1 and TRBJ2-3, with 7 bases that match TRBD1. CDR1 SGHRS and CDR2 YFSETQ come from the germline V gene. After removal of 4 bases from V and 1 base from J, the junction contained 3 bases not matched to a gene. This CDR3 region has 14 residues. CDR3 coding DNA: TGCGCCAGCAGCCGACAGGGTGGCACAGATACGCAGTATTTT. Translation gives CASSRQGGTDTQYF.

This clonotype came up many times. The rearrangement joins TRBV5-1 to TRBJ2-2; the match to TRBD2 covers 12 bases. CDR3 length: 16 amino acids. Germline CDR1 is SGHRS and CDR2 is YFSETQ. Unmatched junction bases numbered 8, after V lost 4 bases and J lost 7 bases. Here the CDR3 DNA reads TGCGCCAGCAGCCTGACTAGCGGGGGCTTTAACGGGGAGCTGTTTTTT. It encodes CASSLTSGGFNGELFF.

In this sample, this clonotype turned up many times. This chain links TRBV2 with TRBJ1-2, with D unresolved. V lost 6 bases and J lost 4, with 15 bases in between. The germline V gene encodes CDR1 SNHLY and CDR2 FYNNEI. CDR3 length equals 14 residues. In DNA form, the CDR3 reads TGTGCCAGCAGCGGAAACGGGGTTTCCTATGGCTACACCTTC. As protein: CASSGNGVSYGYTF.

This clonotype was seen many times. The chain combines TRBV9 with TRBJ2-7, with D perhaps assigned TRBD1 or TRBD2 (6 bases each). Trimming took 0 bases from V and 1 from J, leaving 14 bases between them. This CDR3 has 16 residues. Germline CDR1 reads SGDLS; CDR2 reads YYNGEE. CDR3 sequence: CASSVGGGRASYEQYF. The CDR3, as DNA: TGTGCCAGCAGCGTAGGAGGGGGGCGAGCTTCCTACGAGCAGTACTTC.

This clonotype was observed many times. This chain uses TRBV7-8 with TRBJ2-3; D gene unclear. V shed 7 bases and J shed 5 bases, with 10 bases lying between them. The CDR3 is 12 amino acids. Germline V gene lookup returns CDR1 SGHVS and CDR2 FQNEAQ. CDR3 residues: CASNRPGDTQYF. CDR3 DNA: TGTGCCAGCAACCGACCCGGAGATACGCAGTATTTT.